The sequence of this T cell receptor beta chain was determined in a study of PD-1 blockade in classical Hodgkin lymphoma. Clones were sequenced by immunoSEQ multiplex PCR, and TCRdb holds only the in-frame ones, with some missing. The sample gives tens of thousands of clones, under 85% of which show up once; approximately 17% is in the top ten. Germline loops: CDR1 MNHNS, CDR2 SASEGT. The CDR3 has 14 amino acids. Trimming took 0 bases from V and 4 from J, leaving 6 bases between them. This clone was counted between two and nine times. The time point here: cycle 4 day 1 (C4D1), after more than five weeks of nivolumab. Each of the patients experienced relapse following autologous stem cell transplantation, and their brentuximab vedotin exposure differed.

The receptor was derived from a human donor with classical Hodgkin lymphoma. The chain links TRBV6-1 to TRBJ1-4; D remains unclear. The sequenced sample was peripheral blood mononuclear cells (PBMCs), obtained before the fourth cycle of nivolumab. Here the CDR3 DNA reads TGTGCCAGCAGTGAAGCGAGGAGTAATGAAAAACTGTTTTTT. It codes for CASSEARSNEKLFF.